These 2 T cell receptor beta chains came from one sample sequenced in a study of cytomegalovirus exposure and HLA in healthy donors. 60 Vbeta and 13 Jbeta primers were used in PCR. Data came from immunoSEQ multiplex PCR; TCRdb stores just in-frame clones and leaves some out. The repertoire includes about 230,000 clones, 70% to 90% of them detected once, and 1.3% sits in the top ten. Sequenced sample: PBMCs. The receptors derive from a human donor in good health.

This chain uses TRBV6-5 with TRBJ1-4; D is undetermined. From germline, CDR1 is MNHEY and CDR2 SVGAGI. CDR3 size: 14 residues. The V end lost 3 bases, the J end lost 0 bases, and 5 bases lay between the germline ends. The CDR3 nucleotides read TGTGCCAGCAGTTATTCCACAACTAATGAAAAACTGTTTTTT. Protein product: CASSYSTTNEKLFF.

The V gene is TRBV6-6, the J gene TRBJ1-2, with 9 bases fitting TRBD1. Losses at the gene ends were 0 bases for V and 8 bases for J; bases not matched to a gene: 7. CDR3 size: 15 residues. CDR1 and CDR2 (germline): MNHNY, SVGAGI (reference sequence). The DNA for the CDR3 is TGTGCCAGCAGTTACTCCGAACAGGGGGCGGGGGGCTACACCTTC. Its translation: CASSYSEQGAGGYTF.